The 27 T cell receptor beta chains given below trace back to one sample, sequenced in a study of T cell clones after liver transplantation. Produced via immunoSEQ multiplex PCR; TCRdb's table is partial and in-frame only. Of about 75,000 clones detected, around four fifths appear once; the ten largest clones hold 2.1%. The sequencing here drew on CD4+ T cells from blood, taken roughly 48 months after liver transplant. Receptor source: a human patient who received a liver transplant. Some T cells may have originated in the graft donor.

The CDR3 region is CASSTTRGGRETQYF. CDR3 DNA: TGTGCCAGCAGTACTACCAGGGGAGGAAGGGAGACCCAGTACTTC. The chain has TRBV28 and TRBJ2-5, with D possibly being TRBD1 or TRBD2 (6 bases each). This CDR3 is built from 15 residues. The V end was cut by 5 bases, the J end by 5 bases, with 18 bases between. Germline V gives CDR1 MDHEN, CDR2 SYDVKM.

The V call is TRBV7-3, the J call TRBJ2-5; D gene ambiguous. Trimming stripped 2 bases from V and 0 bases from J, with 4 bases between. From germline, CDR1 is SGHTA and CDR2 FQGTGA. The CDR3 has 13 residues. The DNA for the CDR3 is TGTGCCAGCAGCTTATCAAACCAAGAGACCCAGTACTTC. Translating gives CASSLSNQETQYF.

The J gene is TRBJ1-2, the V gene TRBV10-3, with 10 bases lining up with TRBD1. V shed 5 bases and J 8 bases; nucleotides not matched to a gene: 8. Per germline, CDR1 ENHRY and CDR2 SYGVKD. The CDR3 extends over 14 amino acids. The CDR3 bases are TGTGCCATCAGTTTCGACCGGGACAGGGGAGGCTACACCTTC. Protein: CAISFDRDRGGYTF.

This rearrangement joins TRBV19 to TRBJ2-1; 8 nucleotides line up with TRBD2. CDR3 length: 15 residues. Germline loops: CDR1 LNHDA, CDR2 SQIVND (reference sequence). Trimming took 7 bases from V and 3 from J; bases not matched to a gene: 8. The CDR3 nucleotides read TGTGCCAGTACGGCAGCGGGAGACTACTACAATGAGCAGTTCTTC. It translates to CASTAAGDYYNEQFF.

This clone was detected only once. The V call is TRBV30, the J call TRBJ2-7; 13 bases agree with TRBD2. The germline V gene has CDR1 GTSNPN and CDR2 SVGIG (reference sequence). V gave up 3 bases and J gave up 5 bases; unmatched junction bases: 7. The CDR3 sequence is 15 residues long. CDR3 DNA sequence: TGTGCCTGGAGAAAAGGACTAGCGGGAGCGAACGAGCAGTACTTC. It codes for CAWRKGLAGANEQYF.

The chain couples TRBV6-6 to TRBJ1-1, with 8 bases aligning to TRBD1. From germline, CDR1 is MNHNY and CDR2 SVGAGI (reference sequence). The CDR3 has 14 residues. V was pared by 2 bases and J by 4 bases, with 3 bases of the junction left unmatched. In DNA form, the CDR3 reads TGTGCCAGCAGTTACAAGGACAGGGTCACTGAAGCTTTCTTT. Amino acid sequence: CASSYKDRVTEAFF.

V gene TRBV18 combines with J gene TRBJ1-1; D is uncertain. The CDR3 sequence is 13 residues long. V lost 5 bases, J lost 4 bases, and 11 bases lay in between. Germline V gene data show CDR1 as KGHSH and CDR2 as LQKENI. The CDR3 sequence: CASSSVGSTEAFF. CDR3 DNA sequence: TGTGCCAGCTCAAGCGTGGGTAGCACTGAAGCTTTCTTT.

This chain uses TRBV10-3 with TRBJ1-2; D possibly corresponds to TRBD1 (6 bases). The V gene lost 4 bases and the J gene lost 4 bases, with 16 bases spanning the gap. The CDR3 sequence is 15 residues long. Germline CDR1 reads ENHRY; CDR2 reads SYGVKD. CDR3: CAISAQSDSAYGYTF. CDR3 DNA: TGTGCCATCAGTGCTCAATCGGACAGCGCCTATGGCTACACCTTC.

This clone showed up just a few times. The rearrangement links TRBV7-3 to TRBJ1-2; D gene unclear. CDR1 is SGHTA and CDR2 is FQGTGA in the germline V gene. This CDR3 has 14 residues. Trimming removed 5 bases at V and 8 bases at J, with 18 bases between. The CDR3 sequence: CASSESSVSEGYTF. The CDR3 coding sequence is TGTGCCAGCAGCGAATCCTCTGTTAGTGAGGGCTACACCTTC.

The chain combines TRBV7-3 with TRBJ2-3; either TRBD1 or TRBD2 may supply D (5 bases each). The germline V gene has CDR1 SGHTA and CDR2 FQGTGA. The CDR3 is 15 residues long. The ends were cut back, 5 bases at V and 4 bases at J, with 16 bases in the middle. The CDR3 reads CASSNEGGGADTQYF. The CDR3 bases are TGTGCCAGCAGCAACGAAGGTGGGGGTGCAGATACGCAGTATTTT.

The chain uses TRBV28 and TRBJ2-5; 14 bases align to TRBD2. CDR1 MDHEN and CDR2 SYDVKM come from the germline V gene. The V gene end was trimmed by 6 bases and the J gene end by 5 bases; junction bases not matched to a gene: 5. The CDR3 has 15 residues. This CDR3 is CASRGTSGSRETQYF. CDR3 sequence (DNA): TGTGCCAGCAGAGGGACTAGCGGGAGTAGGGAGACCCAGTACTTC.

Worth noting for this clone: The junction differs from germline at one of its ends, possibly a read error. The V gene is TRBV7-2, the J gene TRBJ2-1, with D uncertain. Germline CDR1 and CDR2: SGHTA and FQGNSA. The CDR3 is 14 residues long. CDR3 DNA sequence: TGTGCCAGCAGCTTACTAGTCTCCCACAATGAGCAGTTCTTC. Encoded protein: CASSLLVSHNEQFF.

The count of this clone is one. The J gene is TRBJ2-1, the V gene TRBV7-9, with 11 positions matching TRBD2. Germline trimming cut 3 bases from V and 4 bases from J; bases unmatched to any gene: 2. CDR1 and CDR2 (germline): SEHNR, FQNEAQ (reference sequence). This CDR3 comprises 15 residues. Written as DNA, the CDR3 is TGTGCCAGCAGCTTTGGGACTAGCGGATACAATGAGCAGTTCTTC. As protein: CASSFGTSGYNEQFF.

This clone was recorded at least ten times. The gene calls are TRBV19 and TRBJ1-1; TRBD1 agrees at 7 bases. The V segment lost 5 bases and the J segment 3 bases; nucleotides outside the gene matches: 15. The CDR3 is 17 amino acids. From germline, CDR1 is LNHDA and CDR2 SQIVND (reference sequence). CDR3 DNA sequence: TGTGCCAGTAGTCCTCTCGGAGGGGGCCGATCTTACACTGAAGCTTTCTTT. It codes for CASSPLGGGRSYTEAFF.

The chain uses TRBV4-2 and TRBJ1-2; no definite D call. This CDR3 has 15 residues. Germline lookup yields CDR1 LGHNA and CDR2 YNFKEQ. V lost 0 bases, J lost 4 bases, and 12 bases lay in between. CDR3 nucleotides: TGTGCCAGCAGCCAAGATCGAGTGGCCACCTATGGCTACACCTTC. Protein sequence: CASSQDRVATYGYTF.

The rearrangement joins TRBV7-9 to TRBJ1-5; D is unresolved. V was trimmed by 0 bases and J by 1 base, leaving 4 bases between them. CDR1 is SEHNR, CDR2 FQNEAQ, per germline (reference sequence). CDR3 length equals 14 residues. The CDR3 protein is CASSLAQSNQPQHF. DNA for the CDR3: TGTGCCAGCAGCTTAGCGCAGAGCAATCAGCCCCAGCATTTT. Supplemented by reference TRBV7-9 and TRBJ1-5, the full variable domain reads DTGVSQNPRHKITKRGQNVTFRCDPISEHNRLYWYRQTLGQGPEFLTYFQNEAQLEKSRLLSDRFSAERPKGSFSTLEIQRTEQGDSAMYLCASSLAQSNQPQHFGDGTRLSIL.

The chain carries TRBV15 and TRBJ2-7, with D unclear. Per the germline V gene, CDR1 is LNHNV and CDR2 is YYDKDF (reference sequence). The ends were cut back, 0 bases at V and 1 base at J, with 13 bases in the middle. The length of the CDR3 is 16 residues. CDR3 amino acids: CATSRDHRQASYEQYF. The CDR3 DNA follows: TGTGCCACCAGCAGAGATCATCGGCAAGCATCCTACGAGCAGTACTTC.

In its sample, this clone was seen once. The V and J genes are TRBV15 and TRBJ2-7; tentatively, D is TRBD1 or TRBD2 (5 bases each). The CDR3 spans 14 residues. Germline CDR1 and CDR2: LNHNV and YYDKDF (reference sequence). V was clipped by 0 bases and J by 2 bases, with 8 bases between them. The CDR3 nucleotides read TGTGCCACCAGCAGAGATCTGGGACCCTACGAGCAGTACTTC. It is translated as CATSRDLGPYEQYF.

The chain is built from TRBV7-3 and TRBJ2-3, with 12 bases aligning to TRBD2. J was trimmed by 6 bases and V by 5 bases; bases with no gene match: 6. From germline, CDR1 is SGHTA and CDR2 FQGTGA. The CDR3 is 15 amino acids. The CDR3: CASSPHGTSGDTQYF. CDR3 DNA sequence: TGTGCCAGCAGCCCCCACGGGACTAGCGGGGATACGCAGTATTTT.

The rearrangement links TRBV10-3 to TRBJ1-2, with TRBD1 as a possible D gene (5 bases). Germline V gene sequence: CDR1 ENHRY, CDR2 SYGVKD. Trimming took 6 bases from V and 7 from J, leaving 12 bases between them. The CDR3 consists of 12 residues. The CDR3 spells CAIRSSGGGYTF. The CDR3 DNA is TGTGCCATCAGGTCATCGGGGGGTGGCTACACCTTC.

This chain connects TRBV5-4 to TRBJ2-3; possible D gene TRBD2, 5 bases. From germline, CDR1 is SGHNT and CDR2 YYREEE (reference sequence). With 2 bases removed from V and 0 bases from J, the gap between germline ends came to 19 bases. The CDR3 runs to 18 residues. The CDR3 loop is CASSLRESSFSSTDTQYF. CDR3 nucleotide sequence: TGTGCCAGCAGCTTAAGGGAGTCCTCCTTCTCTAGCACAGATACGCAGTATTTT.

The CDR3 DNA is TGTGCCAGCAGCCAAGGGGGTCACTACAATGAGCAGTTCTTC. Translating gives CASSQGGHYNEQFF. The rearrangement joins TRBV14 to TRBJ2-1; D gene uncertain. Per the germline V gene, CDR1 is SGHDN and CDR2 is FVKESK. The CDR3 loop spans 14 amino acids. The V gene lost 1 base and the J gene lost 3 bases, with 7 bases spanning the gap.

The chain carries TRBV4-2 and TRBJ1-2; no clear D. The CDR3 covers 14 residues. Trimming took 0 bases from V and 7 from J, leaving 12 bases between them. The germline CDR1 and CDR2 sequences are LGHNA and YNFKEQ. The CDR3 DNA follows: TGTGCCAGCAGCCAAGATCTAGGGCCCTCTGGCTACACCTTC. As protein: CASSQDLGPSGYTF.

This clone was observed a few times. V and J are TRBV5-1 and TRBJ2-1; D gene uncertain. CDR1 and CDR2 (germline): SGHRS, YFSETQ. The CDR3 consists of 16 residues. Trimming shortened V by 0 bases and J by 0 bases, and 10 bases separated the two germline ends. This chain's CDR3 is CASSLGPLSSYNEQFF. The DNA for the CDR3 is TGCGCCAGCAGCTTGGGACCCTTAAGCTCCTACAATGAGCAGTTCTTC.

The rearrangement links TRBV7-3 to TRBJ2-4; a weak D match, TRBD1 (6 bases). V dropped 11 bases and J dropped 1 base, with 15 bases sitting between them. Germline V gives CDR1 SGHTA, CDR2 FQGTGA. The CDR3 spans 14 residues. In nucleotides, the CDR3 is TGTGCCTCAGGGGTCCCTGGGGCCAAAAACATTCAGTACTTC. This encodes CASGVPGAKNIQYF.

This clone occurred a few times. The CDR3 DNA reads TGTGCCAGCAGCCGGAGGGGTTCCCCACTCGAGCAGTACTTC. Translated: CASSRRGSPLEQYF. The chain links TRBV7-2 to TRBJ2-7, with D possibly being TRBD2 (6 bases). The CDR3 runs 14 residues. The V end lost 5 bases, the J end lost 6 bases, and 17 bases lay between the germline ends. Per germline, CDR1 SGHTA and CDR2 FQGNSA.

This rearrangement joins TRBV7-9 to TRBJ2-7, with 7 positions matching TRBD1. Germline V lookup: CDR1 SEHNR, CDR2 FQNEAQ (reference sequence). With V trimmed by 8 bases and J by 0 bases, 7 bases remained unmatched. This CDR3 is built from 14 residues. The CDR3 region has the DNA TGTGCCAGCGCCAAGACAGGGAGCTCCTACGAGCAGTACTTC. Protein sequence: CASAKTGSSYEQYF.